The 3 T cell receptor beta chains presented below share a single source sample, sequenced in a study of T-cell memory formation after mild COVID-19. TCRdb reanalysed the 5' RACE reads using MiXCR and keeps one entry per CDR3 protein. The sample includes some 150,000 distinct CDR3 sequences, approximately 25% of them seen just once. The source material was PBMCs or a T cell subset sorted from them (not recorded which). These receptors all come from an adult woman who had mild COVID-19 (a few samples of this study predate the infection). Cell type and time point are not known.

The V and J genes are TRBV7-3 and TRBJ1-2, with 7 bases that match TRBD1. Germline V gene sequence: CDR1 SGHTA, CDR2 FQGTGA. J was trimmed by 6 bases and V by 4 bases; bases with no gene match: 5. This CDR3 is built from 13 residues. The DNA of the CDR3 is TGTGCCAGCAGCTCAGGGGGTAGTAATGGCTACACCTTC. Translation: CASSSGGSNGYTF.

The V and J genes are TRBV5-1 and TRBJ1-1; 9 bases are a match to TRBD1. Germline values: CDR1 SGHRS, CDR2 YFSETQ. The CDR3 has 17 amino acids. V was pared by 0 bases and J by 4 bases, with 10 bases of the junction left unmatched. CDR3 DNA sequence: TGCGCCAGCAGCTTGGGGCCACAGGGGGCTCGCGGCACTGAAGCTTTCTTT. As protein: CASSLGPQGARGTEAFF.

The V gene is TRBV19, the J gene TRBJ1-1; possible D gene TRBD1, 5 bases. V lost 1 base and J lost 4, with 13 bases in between. The CDR3 has 15 residues. CDR1 and CDR2 (germline): LNHDA, SQIVND (reference sequence). The CDR3 DNA is TGTGCCAGTAGTATAGGCAGGGATGGAGGCACTGAAGCTTTCTTT. This sequence encodes CASSIGRDGGTEAFF.